The 20 T cell receptor beta chains presented below share a single source sample, sequenced in a study of blood T cell repertoires in COVID-19. The table came from immunoSEQ multiplex PCR; TCRdb's copy has only in-frame clones and leaves some out. The table records 150,000 or so clones, around 80% of them present only once. The specimen sequenced was peripheral blood. These TCRs come from a man aged 55 to 70 with active or convalescent COVID-19.

In this sample, this clone turned up a few times. The chain has TRBV29-1 and TRBJ2-3; D not certain. The germline gives CDR1 SQVTM, CDR2 ANQGSEA. Trimming cost V 6 bases and J 4 bases, with 8 bases left between them. The CDR3 totals 11 residues. CDR3 bases: TGCAGCGTGTCCCTAGCAGATACGCAGTATTTT. Translation: CSVSLADTQYF.

The chain combines TRBV27 with TRBJ2-7; 9 bases fit TRBD1. This CDR3 is 17 amino acids long. Germline CDR1 MNHEY, CDR2 SMNVEV (reference sequence). V gave up 2 bases and J gave up 4 bases; unmatched junction bases: 12. CDR3 sequence (DNA): TGTGCCAGCAGTTTACAGGGGGGGACAGGGCGGGCATACGAGCAGTACTTC. This gives the protein CASSLQGGTGRAYEQYF.

This chain connects TRBV19 to TRBJ1-2, with D tentatively TRBD1 (6 bases). Trimming took 7 bases from V and 6 from J, leaving 21 bases between them. The germline gives CDR1 LNHDA, CDR2 SQIVND (reference sequence). This CDR3 has 15 residues. CDR3 region: CASTSTREGGHGYTF. The CDR3 bases are TGTGCCAGTACCTCGACCCGGGAGGGGGGCCATGGCTACACCTTC.

The chain couples TRBV27 to TRBJ1-6, with a weak D call TRBD1 (6 bases). This CDR3 comprises 14 residues. V dropped 6 bases and J dropped 7 bases, with 13 bases sitting between them. Germline V gene lookup returns CDR1 MNHEY and CDR2 SMNVEV (reference sequence). Here the CDR3 DNA reads TGTGCCAGCAGCTACAGGGAAATCAATTCACCCCTCCACTTT. This encodes CASSYREINSPLHF.

V is TRBV18 and J is TRBJ1-5; D not resolved. This CDR3 is built from 13 residues. Per germline, CDR1 KGHSH and CDR2 LQKENI. Trimming removed 3 bases at V and 5 bases at J, with 8 bases between. The CDR3 spells CASSPERDQPQHF. CDR3 nucleotide sequence: TGTGCCAGCTCACCGGAGCGAGATCAGCCCCAGCATTTT.

This rearrangement joins TRBV7-2 to TRBJ2-7; D uncertain. Per the germline V gene, CDR1 is SGHTA and CDR2 is FQGNSA. Trimming cost V 1 base and J 0 bases, with 10 bases left between them. The CDR3 consists of 15 residues. The CDR3 loop is CASSLGQNPSYEQYF. The CDR3 nucleotides read TGTGCCAGCAGCTTAGGCCAGAACCCCTCCTACGAGCAGTACTTC.

J is TRBJ2-1 and V is TRBV18; 15 positions match TRBD2. With V trimmed by 3 bases and J by 7 bases, 10 bases remained unmatched. There are 18 residues in the CDR3. The V gene's germline CDR1 is KGHSH and CDR2 LQKENI. In DNA form, the CDR3 reads TGTGCCAGCTCACCTAGGACTAGCGGGAGGGGCCCGCTTAATGAGCAGTTCTTC. As protein: CASSPRTSGRGPLNEQFF.

The genes are TRBV28 and TRBJ2-1; the match to TRBD2 covers 13 bases. The CDR3 runs to 18 residues. The trim removed 5 bases at V and 0 bases at J, leaving 7 bases unmatched. Germline assignment: CDR1 MDHEN and CDR2 SYDVKM. CDR3 region: CASSRGLAGDSSYNEQFF. CDR3 coding DNA: TGTGCCAGCAGTAGAGGACTAGCGGGAGATAGCTCCTACAATGAGCAGTTCTTC.

The V gene is TRBV19, the J gene TRBJ1-2; D is possibly TRBD1 (6 bases). The CDR3 runs to 14 residues. Per germline, CDR1 LNHDA and CDR2 SQIVND (reference sequence). V lost 1 base and J 2 bases, leaving 8 bases between the germline ends. The chain's CDR3 is CASSIVQGNYGYTF. The CDR3 DNA reads TGTGCCAGTAGTATAGTGCAGGGGAACTATGGCTACACCTTC.

The chain links TRBV10-3 to TRBJ1-5; a possible D gene is TRBD1 (5 bases). Germline values: CDR1 ENHRY, CDR2 SYGVKD. This CDR3 comprises 12 residues. Trimming shortened V by 2 bases and J by 11 bases, and 10 bases separated the two germline ends. The CDR3 is CAISERQGAQHF. CDR3 nucleotide sequence: TGTGCCATCAGTGAGAGGCAGGGCGCCCAGCATTTT.

A few counts support this clone. V and J are TRBV5-1 and TRBJ2-1, with a weak D call TRBD1 (5 bases). Trimming stripped 3 bases from V and 10 bases from J, with 8 bases between. Germline-derived CDR1 and CDR2 are SGHRS and YFSETQ. The CDR3 has 11 amino acids. The CDR3, as DNA: TGCGCCAGCAGCTCAGGGAAAGAGCAGTTCTTC. Residues: CASSSGKEQFF. The full variable domain, completed using reference TRBV5-1 and TRBJ2-1, is KAGVTQTPRYLIKTRGQQVTLSCSPISGHRSVSWYQQTPGQGLQFLFEYFSETQRNKGNFPGRFSGRQFSNSRSEMNVSTLELGDSALYLCASSSGKEQFFGPGTRLTVL.

V gene TRBV28 combines with J gene TRBJ1-5; the D is unclear. The germline V and J ends were trimmed by 2 bases and 2 bases, with 13 bases remaining between them. Looked up from germline, CDR1 is MDHEN and CDR2 is SYDVKM. The CDR3 runs 16 residues. CDR3 nucleotides: TGTGCCAGCAGTTTAATTATGGAGAGTGGCAATCAGCCCCAGCATTTT. Its protein is CASSLIMESGNQPQHF.

This clone was recorded only once. The V gene is TRBV19, the J gene TRBJ1-5, with a possible D match to TRBD1 (6 bases). This CDR3 has 13 residues. Germline V lookup: CDR1 LNHDA, CDR2 SQIVND (reference sequence). The ends were cut back, 5 bases at V and 5 bases at J, with 10 bases in the middle. The CDR3 bases are TGTGCCAGTAGTCGCAGGGGTGATCAGCCCCAGCATTTT. Residues: CASSRRGDQPQHF.

In this sample, this clone turned up once. The chain uses TRBV2 and TRBJ2-1; D is unresolved. The CDR3 has 14 amino acids. Trimming cost V 2 bases and J 5 bases, with 10 bases left between them. The germline V gene encodes CDR1 SNHLY and CDR2 FYNNEI. CDR3 sequence reads: CASSESVRNNEQFF. The CDR3 DNA is TGTGCCAGCAGTGAAAGCGTCCGGAACAATGAGCAGTTCTTC. The complete variable domain, with remaining parts taken from reference TRBV2 and TRBJ2-1, reads EPEVTQTPSHQVTQMGQEVILRCVPISNHLYFYWYRQILGQKVEFLVSFYNNEISEKSEIFDDQFSVERPDGSNFTLKIRSTKLEDSAMYFCASSESVRNNEQFFGPGTRLTVL.

The chain joins TRBV5-1 to TRBJ1-2, with D maybe TRBD1 (5 bases). From germline, CDR1 is SGHRS and CDR2 YFSETQ. This CDR3 has 15 residues. Trimming stripped 0 bases from V and 7 bases from J, with 16 bases between. The CDR3 DNA reads as TGCGCCAGCAGCTTGGGCAGCAGGGCTCGGGTTGGCTACACCTTC. This codes for CASSLGSRARVGYTF.

The chain uses TRBV29-1 and TRBJ1-6; D possibly corresponds to TRBD1 (6 bases). Looked up from germline, CDR1 is SQVTM and CDR2 is ANQGSEA. The ends were cut back, 4 bases at V and 9 bases at J, with 13 bases in the middle. This CDR3 spans 13 amino acids. The CDR3 bases are TGCAGCGTTGGACTCACAGGGAGTTCACCCCTCCACTTT. Protein sequence: CSVGLTGSSPLHF.

CDR3 residues: CASSYSIRERTDTQYF. As DNA, the CDR3 is TGTGCCAGCAGTTACTCGATAAGGGAGCGGACAGATACGCAGTATTTT. The gene calls are TRBV6-5 and TRBJ2-3; perhaps TRBD2 as D (5 bases). The CDR3 is 16 amino acids. Germline CDR1 reads MNHEY; CDR2 reads SVGAGI. V lost 0 bases and J 3 bases, leaving 13 bases between the germline ends.

The chain uses TRBV7-2 and TRBJ1-1; 7 bases line up with TRBD1. CDR1 SGHTA and CDR2 FQGNSA come from the germline V gene. J gave up 5 bases and V 2 bases, and 5 bases lay outside the gene matches. The CDR3 runs 14 residues. CDR3 loop: CASSLKQGRTEAFF. In nucleotides, the CDR3 is TGTGCCAGCAGCTTAAAACAGGGGCGGACTGAAGCTTTCTTT.

This clone is a singleton in its sample. V usage is TRBV29-1 and J usage is TRBJ2-7; possible D gene TRBD1, 5 bases. Germline assignment: CDR1 SQVTM and CDR2 ANQGSEA. Trimming removed 4 bases from V and 2 bases from J, with 9 bases in between. CDR3 length equals 12 residues. In nucleotides, the CDR3 is TGCAGCGTTGCGGACACACCCTACGAGCAGTACTTC. This sequence encodes CSVADTPYEQYF.

This clone was found once. V gene TRBV5-1 combines with J gene TRBJ2-1; 8 positions agree with TRBD1. V was pared by 2 bases and J by 7 bases, with 2 bases of the junction left unmatched. The CDR3 is 13 amino acids. In germline, CDR1 is SGHRS, CDR2 YFSETQ. The CDR3 DNA reads TGCGCCAGCAGCTTCTACAGGGGGAATGAGCAGTTCTTC. It encodes CASSFYRGNEQFF.